Shown below are 29 T cell receptor beta chains from a single sample sequenced in a study of blood T cell repertoires in COVID-19. Produced via immunoSEQ multiplex PCR; TCRdb's table is partial and in-frame only. The table lists some 320,000 clones, roughly 90% of them singletons. The sequencing sample was made of PBMCs or T cells enriched from blood (not recorded which). These receptors all come from a man in his 60s who had recovered from COVID-19.

The CDR3 region has the DNA TGTGCCAGCAGAAGGAAGGGACTTTCGGCCGGGGAGCTGTTTTTT. Its translation is CASRRKGLSAGELFF. V gene TRBV6-5 combines with J gene TRBJ2-2; D is perhaps TRBD2 (6 bases). V gave up 6 bases and J gave up 6 bases, with 17 bases separating them. Germline CDR1 is MNHEY and CDR2 is SVGAGI. The CDR3 runs to 15 residues.

This chain uses TRBV23-1 with TRBJ1-5; tentative D call: TRBD1 (5 bases). TRBV23-1 is reported as an ORF; its role is uncertain. This CDR3 has 15 residues. Trimming left V 9 bases short and J 0 bases short, with 15 bases between. CDR3 protein: CASSTQGYSNQPQHF. CDR3 DNA: TGCGCCAGTAGCACCCAGGGTTATAGCAATCAGCCCCAGCATTTT.

This chain links TRBV6-2 or TRBV6-3 with TRBJ2-1; 8 bases match TRBD2. From germline, CDR1 is MNHEY and CDR2 SVGEGT. Trimming took 4 bases from V and 9 from J; bases not matched to a gene: 8. This CDR3 region has 14 residues. The CDR3 coding sequence is TGTGCCAGCAGTTCGGGACTAGTTCGCGGTGAGCAGTTCTTC. Translated, it gives CASSSGLVRGEQFF.

The rearrangement joins TRBV5-1 to TRBJ2-1, with 13 bases that match TRBD2. V lost 2 bases, J lost 4 bases, and 6 bases stayed unmatched. Germline values: CDR1 SGHRS, CDR2 YFSETQ. The CDR3 covers 17 residues. CDR3 sequence: CASSFSGTSGVYNEQFF. The DNA for the CDR3 is TGCGCCAGCAGCTTTAGCGGGACTAGCGGGGTTTACAATGAGCAGTTCTTC.

The J gene is TRBJ1-6, the V gene TRBV5-1; 8 nucleotides line up with TRBD1. Trimming took 5 bases from V and 5 from J; bases not matched to a gene: 6. This CDR3 has 15 amino acids. Germline V gene lookup returns CDR1 SGHRS and CDR2 YFSETQ. The CDR3 loop is CASRTGGNNNSPLHF. The CDR3 bases are TGCGCCAGCAGAACAGGGGGAAACAATAATTCACCCCTCCACTTT. Complete variable domain (other parts from reference TRBV5-1 and TRBJ1-6): KAGVTQTPRYLIKTRGQQVTLSCSPISGHRSVSWYQQTPGQGLQFLFEYFSETQRNKGNFPGRFSGRQFSNSRSEMNVSTLELGDSALYLCASRTGGNNNSPLHFGNGTRLTVT.

A word on this clone: At one boundary the junction diverges from the germline segment, which might be a read error. The J gene is TRBJ2-7, the V gene TRBV7-7; 7 bases are a match to TRBD1. Germline V gives CDR1 SSHAT, CDR2 FNYEAQ (reference sequence). This CDR3 spans 14 amino acids. CDR3 protein: CASSTNTGAYEQYF. In DNA, the CDR3 is TGTGCTAGCAGCACGAACACAGGGGCCTACGAGCAGTACTTC.

The chain has TRBV2 and TRBJ1-5; D is unclear. The CDR3 sequence is 14 residues long. Germline V gives CDR1 SNHLY, CDR2 FYNNEI. V gave up 3 bases and J gave up 0 bases, with 6 bases separating them. DNA for the CDR3: TGTGCCAGCAGTGATGTTCTTAGCAATCAGCCCCAGCATTTT. It translates to CASSDVLSNQPQHF.

The chain has TRBV30 and TRBJ1-1; 8 bases align to TRBD1. The germline CDR1 and CDR2 sequences are GTSNPN and SVGIG (reference sequence). Germline trimming cut 0 bases from V and 6 bases from J; bases unmatched to any gene: 6. The CDR3 consists of 14 residues. The CDR3, as DNA: TGTGCCTGGAGTGTAGGACAGGGTTTCGCTGAAGCTTTCTTT. Translation: CAWSVGQGFAEAFF.

This clone was seen just once. The V and J genes are TRBV7-3 and TRBJ2-5; D not certain. The germline V gene has CDR1 SGHTA and CDR2 FQGTGA. Deletions cut 2 bases from V and 5 bases from J, with 9 bases between. CDR3 length: 13 amino acids. CDR3 bases: TGTGCCAGCAGCTTAGGGCAGTTGGAGACCCAGTACTTC. Its translation is CASSLGQLETQYF.

The rearrangement links TRBV9 to TRBJ2-7; maybe TRBD1 (5 bases). The CDR3 is 14 residues long. In germline, CDR1 is SGDLS, CDR2 YYNGEE. Trimming removed 0 bases at V and 2 bases at J, with 9 bases between. CDR3 region: CASSVELGAYEQYF. CDR3 coding DNA: TGTGCCAGCAGCGTAGAGCTAGGGGCCTACGAGCAGTACTTC. The full variable domain, with the rest looked up from reference TRBV9 and TRBJ2-7, is DSGVTQTPKHLITATGQRVTLRCSPRSGDLSVYWYQQSLDQGLQFLIQYYNGEERAKGNILERFSAQQFPDLHSELNLSSLELGDSALYFCASSVELGAYEQYFGPGTRLTVT.

The chain joins TRBV7-2 to TRBJ2-2; unclear D gene. Trimming shortened V by 7 bases and J by 1 base, and 13 bases separated the two germline ends. The CDR3 has 15 residues. The germline V gene has CDR1 SGHTA and CDR2 FQGNSA. This CDR3 reads CASTAQSMNTGELFF. CDR3 coding DNA: TGTGCCAGCACCGCACAGTCAATGAACACCGGGGAGCTGTTTTTT.

This clone was counted a few times. The rearrangement joins TRBV5-4 to TRBJ1-2, with 9 bases matching TRBD1. From germline, CDR1 is SGHNT and CDR2 YYREEE (reference sequence). The ends lost 4 bases at V and 2 bases at J; junction bases unmatched: 6. The CDR3 consists of 15 residues. The DNA for the CDR3 is TGTGCCAGCAGCCCCCGGACAGGGGCCAACTATGGCTACACCTTC. Protein: CASSPRTGANYGYTF. The full variable domain, rest sourced from reference TRBV5-4 and TRBJ1-2, is ETGVTQSPTHLIKTRGQQVTLRCSSQSGHNTVSWYQQALGQGPQFIFQYYREEENGRGNFPPRFSGLQFPNYSSELNVNALELDDSALYLCASSPRTGANYGYTFGSGTRLTVV.

For this clone: One end of the junction does not line up with germline, which may come from a read error. The chain employs TRBV7-7 and TRBJ2-1; 14 nucleotides line up with TRBD2. The CDR3 contains 15 residues. The germline V gene has CDR1 SSHAT and CDR2 FNYEAQ (reference sequence). CDR3: CASSEGLAGGPEQFF. DNA for the CDR3: TGTGCTAGCAGCGAAGGACTAGCGGGAGGACCCGAGCAGTTCTTC.

The chain uses TRBV9 and TRBJ2-1; 9 nucleotides agree with TRBD2. In germline, CDR1 is SGDLS, CDR2 YYNGEE. Germline trimming cut 2 bases from V and 3 bases from J; bases unmatched to any gene: 6. The CDR3 is 16 residues long. The DNA for the CDR3 is TGTGCCAGCAGCGTTTTAGCGGGAGTAAGCTACAATGAGCAGTTCTTC. This translates into CASSVLAGVSYNEQFF.

The chain combines TRBV27 with TRBJ2-3; 11 bases agree with TRBD2. J gave up 7 bases and V 4 bases, and 16 bases lay outside the gene matches. CDR1 is MNHEY and CDR2 is SMNVEV in the germline V gene (reference sequence). The CDR3 is made up of 18 amino acids. The CDR3 DNA reads TGTGCCAGCAGTTCCGACCCACTAGCGGGAGATTCTATCCATACGCAGTATTTT. Translated: CASSSDPLAGDSIHTQYF.

This chain links TRBV5-5 with TRBJ1-2; D possibly corresponds to TRBD1 (6 bases). The CDR3 spans 16 residues. The germline V gene has CDR1 SGHKS and CDR2 YYEKEE (reference sequence). Trimming removed 1 base at V and 3 bases at J, with 16 bases between. The CDR3 nucleotides read TGTGCCAGCAGCTTGACCCGACAGGCCCATTACTATGGCTACACCTTC. This translates into CASSLTRQAHYYGYTF.

DNA for the CDR3: TGTGCCAGCAGTATCTTGGGACAGAGAGCTTGGAACACCATATATTTT. It translates to CASSILGQRAWNTIYF. The chain joins TRBV2 to TRBJ1-3, with 7 bases lining up with TRBD1. Germline V gene sequence: CDR1 SNHLY, CDR2 FYNNEI. J lost 7 bases, V lost 5 bases, and 14 bases had no gene match. The CDR3 loop spans 16 amino acids.

This chain joins TRBV28 and TRBJ2-1, with a possible D match to TRBD1 (7 bases). The germline gives CDR1 MDHEN, CDR2 SYDVKM. This CDR3 region has 15 residues. Trimming left V 7 bases short and J 6 bases short, with 19 bases between. CDR3 DNA: TGTGCCAGCAATCCGGGGGACAGCGCCTTCAATGAGCAGTTCTTC. Protein product: CASNPGDSAFNEQFF.

The gene calls are TRBV7-2 and TRBJ2-7; possible D gene TRBD2, 7 bases. This CDR3 contains 16 residues. Looked up from germline, CDR1 is SGHTA and CDR2 is FQGNSA. V lost 1 base and J lost 0, with 13 bases in between. The CDR3 here is CASSLVSGGASYEQYF. In DNA, the CDR3 is TGTGCCAGCAGCTTAGTATCGGGGGGCGCCTCCTACGAGCAGTACTTC. Using reference TRBV7-2 and TRBJ2-7 for the parts outside the CDR3, the full variable domain is GAGVSQSPSNKVTEKGKDVELRCDPISGHTALYWYRQSLGQGLEFLIYFQGNSAPDKSGLPSDRFSAERTGGSVSTLTIQRTQQEDSAVYLCASSLVSGGASYEQYFGPGTRLTVT.

The chain combines TRBV5-1 with TRBJ2-2; 8 bases match TRBD1. The trim removed 5 bases at V and 8 bases at J, leaving 5 bases unmatched. Looked up from germline, CDR1 is SGHRS and CDR2 is YFSETQ. This CDR3 contains 13 residues. Written as DNA, the CDR3 is TGCGCCAGCAGGAACGGACAGGGTGGGGAGCTGTTTTTT. Residues: CASRNGQGGELFF.

The chain links TRBV24-1 to TRBJ1-4, with a weak D call TRBD1 (6 bases). Germline-derived CDR1 and CDR2 are KGHDR and SFDVKD. The CDR3 has 16 amino acids. Trimming removed 6 bases at V and 0 bases at J, with 13 bases between. The CDR3 DNA follows: TGTGCCACCAGTTCAGGACAGATATCAACTAATGAAAAACTGTTTTTT. Its protein product is CATSSGQISTNEKLFF.

This chain joins TRBV3-1 (or the pseudogene TRBV3-2) and TRBJ2-5; D gene unclear. The V gene lost 4 bases and the J gene lost 5 bases, with 11 bases spanning the gap. The CDR3 loop spans 13 amino acids. Looked up from germline, CDR1 is LGHDT and CDR2 is YNNKEL (reference sequence). CDR3 protein: CASSLLSRETQYF. CDR3 DNA sequence: TGTGCCAGCAGCCTCCTAAGCCGGGAGACCCAGTACTTC.

The V gene is TRBV6-6, the J gene TRBJ1-1, with 8 bases identical to TRBD1. V gave up 5 bases and J gave up 8 bases; unmatched junction bases: 10. Germline V gene data show CDR1 as MNHNY and CDR2 as SVGAGI (reference sequence). The CDR3 has 14 residues. The CDR3 protein is CASSHRDRKTEAFF. The CDR3 region has the DNA TGTGCCAGCAGTCATAGGGACAGGAAGACCGAAGCTTTCTTT.

This chain links TRBV2 with TRBJ2-7; maybe TRBD2 (5 bases). The CDR3 spans 12 residues. V was clipped by 7 bases and J by 7 bases, with 14 bases between them. Germline V CDR1 and CDR2: SNHLY, FYNNEI. The CDR3 sequence: CASTGVPGEQYF. CDR3 bases: TGTGCCAGCACCGGGGTCCCTGGGGAGCAGTACTTC. The variable domain in full, completed from reference TRBV2 and TRBJ2-7, reads EPEVTQTPSHQVTQMGQEVILRCVPISNHLYFYWYRQILGQKVEFLVSFYNNEISEKSEIFDDQFSVERPDGSNFTLKIRSTKLEDSAMYFCASTGVPGEQYFGPGTRLTVT.

The genes are TRBV5-4 and TRBJ2-3, with a possible D match to TRBD2 (6 bases). This CDR3 region has 15 residues. V dropped 3 bases and J dropped 0 bases, with 11 bases sitting between them. Germline V gives CDR1 SGHNT, CDR2 YYREEE (reference sequence). The CDR3 sequence: CASSSKGRSTDTQYF. The CDR3 DNA is TGTGCCAGCAGCTCGAAGGGGAGGAGCACAGATACGCAGTATTTT.

J is TRBJ1-2 and V is TRBV19; unclear D gene. Trimming pared 5 bases from V and 5 bases from J, leaving 18 bases between. CDR1 and CDR2 from the germline V gene are LNHDA and SQIVND (reference sequence). CDR3 size: 15 residues. The CDR3 loop reads CASSLKYTRVYGYTF. The CDR3 bases are TGTGCCAGTAGTCTAAAATATACGAGGGTTTATGGCTACACCTTC.

This chain uses TRBV28 with TRBJ2-7, with 9 positions matching TRBD1. CDR1 MDHEN and CDR2 SYDVKM come from the germline V gene. This CDR3 is built from 15 residues. J was trimmed by 2 bases and V by 4 bases; bases with no gene match: 6. Here the CDR3 DNA reads TGTGCCAGCAGTTACCCGGGACAGGGAACCTACGAGCAGTACTTC. Amino acids: CASSYPGQGTYEQYF. The full variable domain, rest sourced from reference TRBV28 and TRBJ2-7, is DVKVTQSSRYLVKRTGEKVFLECVQDMDHENMFWYRQDPGLGLRLIYFSYDVKMKEKGDIPEGYSVSREKKERFSLILESASTNQTSMYLCASSYPGQGTYEQYFGPGTRLTVT.

The V and J genes are TRBV9 and TRBJ2-1, with 12 bases matching TRBD2. The CDR3 is 18 residues long. After removal of 5 bases from V and 0 bases from J, the junction contained 9 bases not matched to a gene. Germline CDR1 reads SGDLS; CDR2 reads YYNGEE. The CDR3 region is CASSRGTSGLSSYNEQFF. CDR3 in DNA: TGTGCCAGCAGTAGGGGGACTAGCGGGCTAAGCTCCTACAATGAGCAGTTCTTC.

The rearrangement joins TRBV5-1 to TRBJ2-2, with TRBD1 identical over 7 bases. In germline, CDR1 is SGHRS, CDR2 YFSETQ. Trimming removed 4 bases from V and 0 bases from J; junction bases left unmatched: 6. This CDR3 comprises 16 residues. In DNA, the CDR3 is TGCGCCAGCAGCGCACCGGGACAGACGAACACCGGGGAGCTGTTTTTT. Its translation is CASSAPGQTNTGELFF.